This T cell receptor beta chain is from a study of T cell responses to AZD1222 COVID-19 vaccine (dated by TCRdb to about 2021). General notes on the study: AZD1222 recipients given second doses at about 4 weeks or at about 12 weeks were pooled, since spike-specific TCR depth and breadth were not found to differ between the two schedules. A total of about 250 trial participants underwent TCR sequencing, of whom 207 had received two doses of AZD1222 and about 25 had received two doses of the MenACWY control vaccine. Enrollment into the trials was organized by age into subgroups of 18-55, 56-69 and 70-plus years, and those subgroups contained approximately 150, 30 and 60 TCR-sequenced participants, respectively. Results and caveats for the whole study, not just this receptor: Reportedly, close to half of the unique spike-specific TCRs recognized epitopes lying outside the regions that are mutated in the B.1.351 and B.1.1.7 variants. Most participants were white British and females outnumbered males, and the authors suggested that clonal diversity may have been underestimated. CD4 TCRs associated with the vaccine covered the entire spike protein, and the dominant responses were in regions 160-218 and 743-854. After two AZD1222 doses, spike-specific TCR breadth and depth were significantly higher than at day 0 and than in MenACWY recipients. Conclusions about previously exposed vaccinees were limited because only six AZD1222 recipients were SARS-CoV-2 seropositive at baseline. Because no day 14 peak-response samples were available, the repertoires could be characterized only after the peak T cell response. The 56-69-year group was small, and its depth increase did not reach significance, likely because of low power.

CDR1 and CDR2 (SGHNT, YYREEE) derive from the germline V gene (reference sequence). Clipping removes 4 bases from V and 1 base from J, with 9 as the unmatched junction base count. Including cysteine and phenylalanine, the CDR3 has 16 amino acids. Kept here is only the CDR3 DNA, which spans 48 bases and is read in frame from base 1. The time point label corresponds to: baseline before first vaccination. Vaccinee samples were obtained from the UK trials COV001 and COV002, which included a single-blind randomized controlled phase 2/3 trial of AZD1222 (ChAdOx1 nCoV-19) in healthy adults. For TCRbeta chain sequencing, PBMC samples were collected from trial participants at day 0 and at day 28 after the second dose. Note on this clone: The clone's antigen remains unknown. No base quality information exists; no much larger clone differs at one position.

The CDR3 regions of human TCRbeta chains were analyzed by immunosequencing. Regarding the original processing steps: TCRs in the repertoires were matched against a reference library of SARS-CoV-2-specific TCRs that had been generated with the MIRA antigen-specificity platform. Breadth was defined as the fraction of unique TCRs that were SARS-CoV-2-associated, and depth was defined as the fraction of total T cells that were SARS-CoV-2-associated. Using the MIRA data, each spike-specific TCR was assigned both to the spike region to which the TCR was reactive and to a CD4 or CD8 class. Log10-transformed breadth and depth values were compared by one-way ANOVA with Sidak's multiple comparisons tests. TCRdb provides this immuneACCESS table in a form limited to in-frame rearrangements. Some clones are lacking; in checked studies, under half of them reflect an unresolved V gene, and why the rest are absent is not known. The D gene and trimming were derived from the DNA, and the V and J assignments and clone size from that table. A total of over 85,000 clones appear in this sample, 70% to 90% of them only once. Together, the top ten hold around 3.2% of the sample.

The TCR originated in an adult in good health. Here the chain combines TRBV5-4 and TRBJ2-3; TRBD2 fits 7 bases in the junction. Sequences were derived from peripheral blood, sampled on day 0 of AZD1222 vaccination. The CDR3 protein sequence reads: CASSPPPSGGTDTQYF. The bases are TGTGCCAGCAGCCCACCCCCCAGCGGGGGCACAGATACGCAGTATTTT.